This section outlines one TCR beta chain sequence together with its context. The antigen remains unidentified. These data are taken from a study of T cell repertoires in cytomegalovirus infection. Overall study context: The study used recently identified HLA-C-restricted and well-studied HLA-B-restricted CMV epitopes. Study outcomes and limitations: What dominated the ex vivo response were HLA-C-restricted CMV-specific TCR beta clonotypes.

In TCRdb, the reads were re-called with MiXCR into one record per CDR3 protein. The sample lists about 830,000 distinct CDR3 sequences; approximately 30% were seen once. This receptor was identified in a human donor in good health (CMV status not recorded). Some clones in this sample may be carry-over from other donors' samples. The sequenced sample was cultured CD8+ T cells from PBMCs, obtained from culture after CMV antigen stimulation.

This CDR3 reads CASSLVTSRQGDEQFF. The CDR3 DNA reads TGTGCCAGCAGCTTAGTAACTTCTCGGCAGGGGGATGAGCAGTTCTTC. The J gene is TRBJ2-1, the V gene TRBV11-2, with TRBD1 matching over 7 bases. Germline V gene lookup returns CDR1 SGHAT and CDR2 FQNNGV. Trimming at V came to 1 base and at J to 8 bases, leaving 11 bases not matched to a gene. The CDR3 is made up of 16 amino acids.